What follows describes a single T cell receptor beta chain. Its specificity is unknown. A read error may be the cause here, since a much bigger clone is one base away. It was from about 21-30 mg of unsorted bulk tissue that RNA and DNA were co-extracted. Starting from 450 to 500 ng of total RNA, TCR beta cDNA was produced with a primer in the constant region. The TCR beta library was amplified through three nested multiplex PCR rounds in a modified ARM-PCR procedure. Forward primers for TRBV1-TRBV30 and a C-beta reverse primer served the first two PCR rounds, at 10 cycles each. TCRdb independently ran MiXCR on the multiplex PCR reads; one entry per CDR3 protein. The table includes about 120,000 distinct CDR3 sequences, around 65% detected once. The data belong to a study of tumor-infiltrating lymphocytes in primary liver carcinoma. Looking at the study overall: Spanning 30 to 69 years of age, the patients were men and women. These were node-negative, non-metastatic T1-T3 tumors of about 4.2 to 11 cm. Study-wide results and caveats: Reduced overlap was seen in tumor-adjacent and tumor-blood pairs versus tumor region pairs.

Looked up from germline, CDR1 is SGDLS and CDR2 is YYNGEE. The CDR3 has 16 residues. This clonotype was obtained from a woman aged 55-70 years with primary liver carcinoma and hepatitis B virus infection. The V call is TRBV9, the J call TRBJ2-3; D ambiguous. The sample comprised tumor-adjacent normal liver tissue. The CDR3 spells CARWTTTAPDTYTQYF. Here the CDR3 DNA reads TGTGCCAGATGGACGACCACCGCTCCAGACACATATACGCAGTATTTT.